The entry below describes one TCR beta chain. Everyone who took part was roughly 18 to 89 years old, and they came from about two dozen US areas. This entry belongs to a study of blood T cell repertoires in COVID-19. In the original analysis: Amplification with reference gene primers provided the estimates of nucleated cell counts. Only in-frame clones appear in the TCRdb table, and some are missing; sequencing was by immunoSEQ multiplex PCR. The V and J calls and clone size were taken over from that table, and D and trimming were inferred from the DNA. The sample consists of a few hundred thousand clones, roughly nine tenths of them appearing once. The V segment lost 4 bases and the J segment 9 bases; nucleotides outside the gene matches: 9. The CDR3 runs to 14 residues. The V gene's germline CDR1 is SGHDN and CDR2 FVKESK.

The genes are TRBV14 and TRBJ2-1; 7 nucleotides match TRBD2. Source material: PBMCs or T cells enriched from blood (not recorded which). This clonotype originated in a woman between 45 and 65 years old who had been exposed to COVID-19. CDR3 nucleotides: TGTGCCAGCAGCCTTGAAGCGGGGCTTGGTGAGCAGTTCTTC. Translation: CASSLEAGLGEQFF.